These 26 T cell receptor beta chains were all obtained from the same sample, sequenced in a study of T cell responses to AZD1222 COVID-19 vaccine. The data were produced by immunoSEQ multiplex PCR, yet TCRdb's version contains in-frame clones alone and is incomplete. This sample carries about 94,000 clones, over 75% of them seen once, and the ten largest clones take 12%. Sequences were derived from peripheral blood, sampled 28 days after the second AZD1222 dose. Source of these receptors: an adult who received the AZD1222 COVID-19 vaccine.

This chain uses TRBV6-5 with TRBJ1-3, with 8 bases matching TRBD1. With 4 bases clipped from V and 8 bases from J, the junction kept 7 bases outside the gene matches. Germline-derived CDR1 and CDR2 are MNHEY and SVGAGI. This CDR3 spans 14 amino acids. The CDR3 sequence is CASSSPGDRHTIYF. CDR3 bases: TGTGCCAGCAGTTCCCCGGGGGACAGGCACACCATATATTTT.

The V gene is TRBV5-4, the J gene TRBJ2-5; possibly TRBD1 or TRBD2 for D (5 bases each). Between the trimmed V and J ends, which lost 6 bases and 5 bases, there was a span of 14 bases. Looked up from germline, CDR1 is SGHNT and CDR2 is YYREEE (reference sequence). This CDR3 contains 13 residues. CDR3 DNA sequence: TGTGCCAGCACCTGGGACCTGGTGGAGACCCAGTACTTC. Protein product: CASTWDLVETQYF.

The J gene is TRBJ1-3, the V gene TRBV4-2, with D tentatively TRBD1 (5 bases). Germline V lookup: CDR1 LGHNA, CDR2 YNFKEQ. This CDR3 is 15 amino acids long. With 0 bases removed from V and 3 bases from J, the gap between germline ends came to 9 bases. CDR3 region: CASSQDRVNGNTIYF. The CDR3 nucleotides are TGTGCCAGCAGCCAAGACAGGGTGAATGGAAACACCATATATTTT.

The chain recombines TRBV7-9 with TRBJ1-2; D gene ambiguous. CDR1 and CDR2 (germline): SEHNR, FQNEAQ (reference sequence). The CDR3 is made up of 13 amino acids. Trimming stripped 5 bases from V and 2 bases from J, with 9 bases between. As DNA, the CDR3 is TGTGCCAGCAGCCCCCCGACCAACTATGGCTACACCTTC. Its protein is CASSPPTNYGYTF.

The chain links TRBV6-1 to TRBJ2-7; TRBD2 matches 8 bases. The length of the CDR3 is 14 residues. Germline CDR1 reads MNHNS; CDR2 reads SASEGT. Germline trimming cut 1 base from V and 4 bases from J; bases unmatched to any gene: 3. CDR3 coding DNA: TGTGCCAGCAGTGAAGGGACTAGCCAGTACGAGCAGTACTTC. It translates to CASSEGTSQYEQYF.

This chain joins TRBV3-1 (or the pseudogene TRBV3-2) and TRBJ1-5; 8 bases are shared with TRBD1. With V trimmed by 2 bases and J by 5 bases, 2 bases remained unmatched. The CDR3 covers 14 residues. Germline lookup yields CDR1 LGHDT and CDR2 YNNKEL (reference sequence). CDR3 region: CASSQNRGDQPQHF. In nucleotides, the CDR3 is TGTGCCAGCAGCCAAAACAGGGGGGATCAGCCCCAGCATTTT.

The gene calls are TRBV3-1 (or the pseudogene TRBV3-2) and TRBJ1-1; D remains unclear. V was clipped by 4 bases and J by 5 bases, with 11 bases between them. The CDR3 is made up of 13 amino acids. In germline, CDR1 is LGHDT, CDR2 YNNKEL (reference sequence). CDR3 sequence (DNA): TGTGCCAGCAGCCCGACGAGGGATACTGAAGCTTTCTTT. Its translation is CASSPTRDTEAFF.

This chain uses TRBV2 with TRBJ1-2; TRBD1 is a possible D gene (5 bases). The V and J ends lost 2 bases and 3 bases respectively, with 10 bases between them. The germline V gene has CDR1 SNHLY and CDR2 FYNNEI. The CDR3 consists of 14 residues. In nucleotides, the CDR3 is TGTGCCAGCAGTGAACGTCGGGGGTACTATGGCTACACCTTC. This sequence encodes CASSERRGYYGYTF.

J is TRBJ2-7 and V is TRBV19, with 7 bases fitting TRBD1. The CDR3 has 20 residues. The germline gives CDR1 LNHDA, CDR2 SQIVND (reference sequence). V shed 0 bases and J 3 bases; nucleotides not matched to a gene: 20. The CDR3 region has the DNA TGTGCCAGTAGTATAGATTCCCTAAGCCTCCGGGACAGCGGCCGCTACGAGCAGTACTTC. It is translated as CASSIDSLSLRDSGRYEQYF.

The chain carries TRBV24-1 and TRBJ2-2; TRBD1 agrees at 9 bases. The trim removed 0 bases at V and 1 base at J, leaving 5 bases unmatched. This CDR3 comprises 18 residues. The germline CDR1 and CDR2 sequences are KGHDR and SFDVKD. Here the CDR3 reads CATSDLGRDRVNTGELFF. CDR3 DNA sequence: TGTGCCACCAGTGATTTGGGACGGGACAGGGTGAACACCGGGGAGCTGTTTTTT.

The chain joins TRBV7-3 to TRBJ2-5; D is possibly TRBD1 or TRBD2 (5 bases each). The germline gives CDR1 SGHTA, CDR2 FQGTGA. The CDR3 covers 14 residues. V dropped 1 base and J dropped 5 bases, with 11 bases sitting between them. The CDR3 loop is CASSLSGGRETQYF. The CDR3 DNA reads TGTGCCAGCAGCTTAAGTGGGGGTCGGGAGACCCAGTACTTC.

This chain links TRBV27 with TRBJ1-2; unclear D gene. The V gene lost 6 bases and the J gene lost 4 bases, with 15 bases spanning the gap. CDR3 length: 14 amino acids. Germline lookup yields CDR1 MNHEY and CDR2 SMNVEV (reference sequence). The CDR3 DNA follows: TGTGCCAGCAGCTCCCCCATCCGGGGCTATGGCTACACCTTC. Residues: CASSSPIRGYGYTF.

This chain uses TRBV5-4 with TRBJ2-3, with D unresolved. With 0 bases removed from V and 5 bases from J, the gap between germline ends came to 4 bases. Germline V gene lookup returns CDR1 SGHNT and CDR2 YYREEE (reference sequence). This CDR3 is 12 amino acids long. CDR3 residues: CASSLDGDTQYF. CDR3 sequence (DNA): TGTGCCAGCAGCTTGGACGGAGATACGCAGTATTTT.

V and J are TRBV6-5 and TRBJ2-7, with TRBD1 as a possible D gene (5 bases). Germline V CDR1 and CDR2: MNHEY, SVGAGI. Trimming removed 2 bases at V and 3 bases at J, with 14 bases between. The CDR3 spans 15 residues. CDR3 in amino acids: CASSYPGKGVYEQYF. The CDR3 coding sequence is TGTGCCAGCAGTTACCCAGGGAAAGGGGTCTACGAGCAGTACTTC.

The gene calls are TRBV9 and TRBJ2-7; D might be TRBD1 or TRBD2, each matching 5 bases. Germline V gene lookup returns CDR1 SGDLS and CDR2 YYNGEE. The V and J ends lost 2 bases and 6 bases respectively, with 18 bases between them. The CDR3 length is 15 residues. The CDR3 sequence: CASSVSGGKGGEQYF. DNA for the CDR3: TGTGCCAGCAGCGTTTCTGGGGGAAAAGGCGGCGAGCAGTACTTC.

This chain links TRBV7-8 with TRBJ1-6; TRBD1 aligns across 9 bases. Germline V gene data show CDR1 as SGHVS and CDR2 as FQNEAQ. Losses at the gene ends were 5 bases for V and 8 bases for J; bases not matched to a gene: 10. The CDR3 has 16 amino acids. The CDR3 loop reads CASSPGTGRRYSPLHF. CDR3 nucleotide sequence: TGTGCCAGCAGCCCGGGGACAGGGAGGCGGTATTCACCCCTCCACTTT.

The chain employs TRBV6-2 or TRBV6-3 and TRBJ2-5; a weak D match, TRBD2 (7 bases). From germline, CDR1 is MNHEY and CDR2 SVGEGT. Trimming stripped 5 bases from V and 4 bases from J, with 14 bases between. This CDR3 contains 14 residues. The CDR3 sequence: CASSTWGGAETQYF. The CDR3, as DNA: TGTGCCAGCAGTACCTGGGGGGGCGCAGAGACCCAGTACTTC.

The rearrangement links TRBV5-1 to TRBJ1-5; 7 bases line up with TRBD1. Unmatched junction bases numbered 4, after V lost 0 bases and J lost 1 base. There are 16 residues in the CDR3. Germline V gives CDR1 SGHRS, CDR2 YFSETQ. CDR3 loop: CASSLGDRASNQPQHF. The CDR3 nucleotides read TGCGCCAGCAGCTTGGGTGACAGGGCGAGCAATCAGCCCCAGCATTTT.

The V call is TRBV28, the J call TRBJ1-3, with 7 bases fitting TRBD1. This CDR3 comprises 15 residues. V shed 2 bases and J 5 bases; nucleotides not matched to a gene: 6. The germline V gene encodes CDR1 MDHEN and CDR2 SYDVKM. The CDR3 sequence is CASSLMTGRRNTIYF. In nucleotides, the CDR3 is TGTGCCAGCAGTTTAATGACAGGGAGGAGAAACACCATATATTTT.

The chain employs TRBV30 and TRBJ1-6; 10 bases map to TRBD1. Trimming cost V 5 bases and J 7 bases; bases outside gene matches: 2. This CDR3 has 13 residues. Germline assignment: CDR1 GTSNPN and CDR2 SVGIG (reference sequence). The CDR3 reads CAWGTGENSPLHF. The CDR3 region has the DNA TGTGCCTGGGGGACAGGGGAGAATTCACCCCTCCACTTT.

V gene TRBV2 combines with J gene TRBJ2-3; D may be TRBD1 (6 bases). With 7 bases removed from V and 2 bases from J, the gap between germline ends came to 10 bases. This CDR3 has 13 residues. Germline-derived CDR1 and CDR2 are SNHLY and FYNNEI. The chain's CDR3 is CASNQGYTDTQYF. The CDR3 region has the DNA TGTGCCAGCAATCAGGGGTACACAGATACGCAGTATTTT.

V gene TRBV28 combines with J gene TRBJ1-4, with 10 bases lining up with TRBD1. In germline, CDR1 is MDHEN, CDR2 SYDVKM. V was clipped by 6 bases and J by 7 bases; unmatched bases: 8. CDR3 size: 15 residues. CDR3 amino acids: CASRLWTGGGEKLFF. The CDR3, as DNA: TGTGCCAGCAGGCTTTGGACAGGGGGAGGTGAAAAACTGTTTTTT.

The V call is TRBV5-6, the J call TRBJ2-7; TRBD1 matches 9 bases. After removal of 4 bases from V and 7 bases from J, the junction contained 12 bases not matched to a gene. Germline V lookup: CDR1 SGHDT, CDR2 YYEEEE. This CDR3 has 15 amino acids. In nucleotides, the CDR3 is TGTGCCAGCAGCCCTGCCGGGACAGGGCGGCGTGAGCAGTACTTC. This codes for CASSPAGTGRREQYF.

This clone was recorded once. V gene TRBV7-9 combines with J gene TRBJ2-5; D ambiguous. Germline CDR1 reads SEHNR; CDR2 reads FQNEAQ (reference sequence). The CDR3 is made up of 12 amino acids. Trimming left V 0 bases short and J 5 bases short, with 4 bases between. This CDR3 is CASSLAHETQYF. The CDR3 nucleotides are TGTGCCAGCAGCTTAGCGCACGAGACCCAGTACTTC.

The rearrangement uses TRBV28 and TRBJ2-5; D is possibly TRBD1 (5 bases). Germline loops: CDR1 MDHEN, CDR2 SYDVKM. Deletions cut 3 bases from V and 4 bases from J, with 24 bases between. The CDR3 is 18 residues long. The CDR3 loop is CASSFTPFTGNPLETQYF. CDR3 DNA sequence: TGTGCCAGCAGTTTCACCCCCTTTACAGGCAACCCTCTAGAGACCCAGTACTTC.

The rearrangement uses TRBV29-1 and TRBJ1-1, with TRBD1 identical over 8 bases. CDR3 size: 12 residues. J gave up 6 bases and V 6 bases, and 6 bases lay outside the gene matches. Germline V gene sequence: CDR1 SQVTM, CDR2 ANQGSEA. The chain's CDR3 is CSVGQGAAEAFF. In DNA form, the CDR3 reads TGCAGCGTAGGCCAGGGGGCGGCTGAAGCTTTCTTT.